This T cell receptor beta chain appears in the sequencing data of a study of blood T cell repertoires in COVID-19 (dated by TCRdb to the early 2020s). Looking at the study overall: Collaborator samples came from the United States, Italy and Spain and covered acute and convalescent phases of COVID-19. The prospective study material was composed of cDNA or gDNA derived from T cells, B-cell-depleted T cells, or PBMCs. Subjects who had been exposed to COVID-19, were actively infected with it, or had recovered from it provided the deeply sampled blood TCRbeta repertoires that made up the dataset. Where HLA class I and class II types were available, the types were taken from metadata supplied by the sample provider, not from assay-based typing. A de-identified subject ID, COVID-19 status, age in years and sex were almost always included in the sample metadata. The samples were drawn from the first 160 participants of the ongoing ImmuneRACE study and from 1,254 subjects provided by 6 global collaborators. The repertoires were made available in a free public database intended to serve as a resource for research on the immune response to SARS-CoV-2.

What the research found in general, with its limitations: The amount of clinical and demographic metadata varied by source and participant and was provided uncurated.

This clone occurred once. It has no known antigen specificity. Base qualities were left out, and no much larger clone turns up one base away. TCRbeta CDR3 regions were amplified from genomic DNA by means of the immunoSEQ Assay, a bias-controlled multiplex PCR. As for the original processing: The number of nucleated cells in each sample was estimated from the amplification of reference gene primers within the assay. To quantify the absolute abundance of each unique TCRbeta CDR3 rearrangement, sequence reads were collapsed and filtered. For each sample, productive Simpson clonality was calculated by taking the square root of Simpson's diversity index across productive rearrangements. TCRdb stores this immuneACCESS table with in-frame sequences only. Part of the clones is absent; in the studies checked, under half of the shortfall reflects unresolved V genes, and no reason is known for the rest. The V and J calls and clone size are taken from that table; D and trimming were inferred from the DNA. This sample lists under 200,000 clones; roughly 88% were detected once. The ten largest clones represent approximately 2.2% of the sample.

The collaborating institutions used their own protocols to collect whole blood in K2EDTA tubes. For TCRbeta analysis, collaborator samples were shipped as frozen whole blood, as isolated PBMCs, or as DNA extracted from either sample type. The junction shows trimming of 4 bases on V and 2 bases on J, and the gene matches do not reach 11 bases of it. Sequences SGHRS (CDR1) and YFSETQ (CDR2) are obtained from the germline V gene. From its cysteine to its phenylalanine, the CDR3 spans 18 amino acids. The only DNA kept is the CDR3, 54 bases in frame from the first base. The TCR originated in a young man with acute or convalescent COVID-19. The chain is made from TRBV5-1 and TRBJ1-6; 8 of the junction bases match TRBD1. Sequences were obtained from peripheral blood. The CDR3: CASSVSPTGAAYNSPLHF. In nucleotides, the sequence is TGCGCCAGCAGCGTGTCGCCGACAGGGGCGGCCTATAATTCACCCCTCCACTTT. Reference TRBV5-1 and TRBJ1-6 proteins supply the regions before and after the CDR3; the full variable domain is: KAGVTQTPRYLIKTRGQQVTLSCSPISGHRSVSWYQQTPGQGLQFLFEYFSETQRNKGNFPGRFSGRQFSNSRSEMNVSTLELGDSALYLCASSVSPTGAAYNSPLHFGNGTRLTVT.